These 27 T cell receptor beta chains came from one sample sequenced in a study of T-cell reconstitution after alpha-beta-depleted transplantation in children (dated by TCRdb to 2015 to 2016). The library was obtained by PCR. The run used an Illumina HiSeq 2500. TCR library preparation used molecular barcoding, with unique molecular identifiers applied to normalize quantification of the TCRbeta repertoire. TCRdb reprocessing: public reads trimmed at Q25 with fastp, clones called with MiXCR, in-frame beta chains kept. Each record represents a unique CDR3 protein, reported with the most common genes and DNA among its rows. The sample table lists about 610,000 distinct CDR3 sequences, about 10% of them with a count of one. The top ten clonotypes cover 4% to 5% of the sample. This specimen consisted of PBMCs from the stem cell graft donor, obtained from the stem cell graft. Receptors were obtained from a human donor who donated a stem cell graft to a child with acute myeloid leukemia.

The chain employs TRBV20-1 and TRBJ2-1, with 7 bases aligning to TRBD2. Trimming at V came to 6 bases and at J to 1 base, leaving 6 bases not matched to a gene. CDR1 and CDR2 (germline): DFQATT, SNEGSKA (reference sequence). The CDR3 runs 14 residues. CDR3: CSAYERGSYNEQFF. DNA of the CDR3: TGCAGTGCCTACGAGCGGGGTTCCTACAATGAGCAGTTCTTC.

This clonotype has a count of ten or more. J is TRBJ2-7 and V is TRBV28; a possible D gene is TRBD2 (5 bases). V lost 5 bases to trimming and J lost 4 bases, with 15 bases between them. The CDR3 runs 14 residues. Germline V gene lookup returns CDR1 MDHEN and CDR2 SYDVKM. The chain's CDR3 is CASSTGFRNYEQYF. The CDR3 coding sequence is TGTGCCAGCAGTACGGGGTTCAGGAATTACGAGCAGTACTTC.

A few counts support this clonotype. The V call is TRBV28, the J call TRBJ1-5, with D perhaps matching TRBD1 (5 bases). Germline V gene sequence: CDR1 MDHEN, CDR2 SYDVKM. Trimming took off 6 bases at V and 4 bases at J, with 16 bases between the two ends. The CDR3 loop spans 15 amino acids. CDR3 residues: CASRASGSGNQPQHF. The CDR3 coding sequence is TGTGCCAGCAGGGCCTCAGGGTCGGGAAATCAGCCCCAGCATTTT.

In this sample, this clonotype turned up many times. V gene TRBV6-2 or TRBV6-3 combines with J gene TRBJ2-5, with D maybe TRBD2 (6 bases). The CDR3 contains 14 residues. CDR1 and CDR2 (germline): MNHEY, SVGEGT. Trimming pared 0 bases from V and 4 bases from J, leaving 9 bases between. DNA for the CDR3: TGTGCCAGCAGTTACTCAGCGGGCGGAGAGACCCAGTACTTC. Encoded protein: CASSYSAGGETQYF.

This chain links TRBV20-1 with TRBJ1-2; possible D gene TRBD1, 5 bases. V lost 0 bases, J lost 4 bases, and 15 bases lay in between. Germline V gene lookup returns CDR1 DFQATT and CDR2 SNEGSKA (reference sequence). This CDR3 is 15 amino acids long. The CDR3 here is CSARDGGRKGYGYTF. The CDR3, as DNA: TGCAGTGCTAGAGATGGGGGGAGGAAGGGCTATGGCTACACCTTC.

This clonotype has a handful of counts. This chain joins TRBV5-1 and TRBJ2-3, with 9 bases matching TRBD2. CDR1 SGHRS and CDR2 YFSETQ come from the germline V gene. Losses at the gene ends were 4 bases for V and 5 bases for J; bases not matched to a gene: 5. This CDR3 contains 14 residues. Here the CDR3 reads CASSPGLARDTQYF. The CDR3 nucleotides read TGCGCCAGCAGCCCTGGACTAGCGAGAGATACGCAGTATTTT.

The J gene is TRBJ2-5, the V gene TRBV20-1; the match to TRBD1 covers 12 bases. The CDR3 contains 16 residues. Germline loops: CDR1 DFQATT, CDR2 SNEGSKA (reference sequence). The V segment lost 6 bases and the J segment 6 bases; nucleotides outside the gene matches: 14. The CDR3 is CSALTGTGGSRKTQYF. The CDR3 DNA reads TGCAGTGCGCTAACCGGGACAGGGGGCTCAAGGAAGACCCAGTACTTC.

This clonotype has just a few counts. In DNA form, the CDR3 reads TGTGCCAGCGGAATAGGAGGGGGCGAGGGTTCACCCCTCCACTTT. It translates to CASGIGGGEGSPLHF. The chain has TRBV7-2 and TRBJ1-6; 7 nucleotides align to TRBD1. This CDR3 comprises 15 residues. After removal of 8 bases from V and 9 bases from J, the junction contained 13 bases not matched to a gene. Germline loops: CDR1 SGHTA, CDR2 FQGNSA. The variable domain in full, with the rest retrieved from reference TRBV7-2 and TRBJ1-6, is GAGVSQSPSNKVTEKGKDVELRCDPISGHTALYWYRQSLGQGLEFLIYFQGNSAPDKSGLPSDRFSAERTGGSVSTLTIQRTQQEDSAVYLCASGIGGGEGSPLHFGNGTRLTVT.

This clonotype was found a few times. The rearrangement uses TRBV6-9 and TRBJ2-3; 8 positions agree with TRBD2. Per the germline V gene, CDR1 is MNHGY and CDR2 is SVAAGI. The CDR3 totals 18 residues. J was trimmed by 5 bases and V by 2 bases; bases with no gene match: 15. CDR3 in amino acids: CASSYTMTVGRARDTQYF. CDR3 DNA: TGTGCCAGCAGTTATACAATGACTGTCGGGAGGGCAAGAGATACGCAGTATTTT.

This chain joins TRBV30 and TRBJ1-1; a weak D match, TRBD1 (5 bases). V lost 2 bases to trimming and J lost 4 bases, with 8 bases between them. Germline V CDR1 and CDR2: GTSNPN, SVGIG (reference sequence). The CDR3 has 12 amino acids. The CDR3 region has the DNA TGTGCCTGGAGTTGGCAGGGCACTGAAGCTTTCTTT. Protein: CAWSWQGTEAFF. Full variable domain (rest looked up from reference TRBV30 and TRBJ1-1): SQTIHQWPATLVQPVGSPLSLECTVEGTSNPNLYWYRQAAGRGLQLLFYSVGIGQISSEVPQNLSASRPQDRQFILSSKKLLLSDSGFYLCAWSWQGTEAFFGQGTRLTVV.

This clonotype was observed a handful of times. The chain recombines TRBV12-3 or TRBV12-4 with TRBJ2-3, with D possibly being TRBD1 (5 bases). The CDR3 runs to 16 residues. The V end was cut by 6 bases, the J end by 0 bases, with 16 bases between. CDR3 sequence (DNA): TGTGCCAGCAGAGAAACAGGAACCTCTAGCACAGATACGCAGTATTTT. It codes for CASRETGTSSTDTQYF.

This clonotype has ten or more counts. The genes are TRBV7-2 and TRBJ2-7, with D perhaps TRBD1 (8 bases). V was shortened by 5 bases and J by 4 bases, with 21 bases between the two germline ends. Per the germline V gene, CDR1 is SGHTA and CDR2 is FQGNSA. The CDR3 totals 16 residues. The CDR3 DNA reads as TGTGCCAGCAGCAACAGGGGGGGTACAGGGTCATACGAGCAGTACTTC. Translation: CASSNRGGTGSYEQYF.

The chain employs TRBV30 and TRBJ1-6; D uncertain. Trimming removed 0 bases from V and 10 bases from J, with 10 bases in between. CDR1 GTSNPN and CDR2 SVGIG come from the germline V gene (reference sequence). There are 13 residues in the CDR3. The CDR3 region has the DNA TGTGCCTGGAGTGTTGACATAGGGTCACCCCTCCACTTT. It translates to CAWSVDIGSPLHF.

This clonotype was found many times. This chain links TRBV15 with TRBJ2-5, with D maybe TRBD1 (5 bases). Germline V gene sequence: CDR1 LNHNV, CDR2 YYDKDF (reference sequence). V was pared by 3 bases and J by 1 base, with 18 bases between. The CDR3 runs 17 residues. CDR3: CATSRPLSGRAQETQYF. CDR3 in DNA: TGTGCCACCAGCAGGCCCCTCTCGGGCAGGGCCCAAGAGACCCAGTACTTC.

The CDR3 DNA follows: TGTGCCATCAGAGCCCCCGGGACAAATACGGAGACCCAGTACTTC. The encoded protein is CAIRAPGTNTETQYF. The chain couples TRBV10-3 to TRBJ2-5, with D tentatively TRBD1 (6 bases). Trimming stripped 6 bases from V and 5 bases from J, with 19 bases between. The germline V gene has CDR1 ENHRY and CDR2 SYGVKD. CDR3 length: 15 residues.

The DNA of the CDR3 is TGTGCCAGCAGTTGGGGACTAGCGGTCAATGAGCAGTTCTTC. It yields the protein CASSWGLAVNEQFF. This rearrangement joins TRBV6-2 or TRBV6-3 to TRBJ2-1; the match to TRBD2 covers 11 bases. V lost 4 bases and J lost 6; bases outside the gene matches: 2. Germline CDR1 reads MNHEY; CDR2 reads SVGEGT. This CDR3 is built from 14 residues.

This clonotype was found a few times. The chain has TRBV28 and TRBJ2-1, with D possibly matching TRBD1 (6 bases). Germline CDR1 MDHEN, CDR2 SYDVKM. V lost 6 bases to trimming and J lost 5 bases, with 14 bases between them. This CDR3 has 14 amino acids. The CDR3 nucleotides are TGTGCCAGCAGCCTTGTGGACAGCCACAATGAGCAGTTCTTC. Protein product: CASSLVDSHNEQFF. The full variable domain, rest sourced from reference TRBV28 and TRBJ2-1, is DVKVTQSSRYLVKRTGEKVFLECVQDMDHENMFWYRQDPGLGLRLIYFSYDVKMKEKGDIPEGYSVSREKKERFSLILESASTNQTSMYLCASSLVDSHNEQFFGPGTRLTVL.

This chain links TRBV27 with TRBJ1-2; a weak D match, TRBD1 (5 bases). The germline CDR1 and CDR2 sequences are MNHEY and SMNVEV (reference sequence). V was clipped by 6 bases and J by 4 bases, with 12 bases between them. This CDR3 has 13 amino acids. CDR3 residues: CASRPRVAYGYTF. CDR3 in DNA: TGTGCCAGCAGACCCAGGGTCGCCTATGGCTACACCTTC.

This clonotype has a count of ten or more. This chain uses TRBV15 with TRBJ2-7, with 7 nucleotides matching TRBD2. Germline assignment: CDR1 LNHNV and CDR2 YYDKDF (reference sequence). The CDR3 is 14 residues long. With 6 bases clipped from V and 1 base from J, the junction kept 6 bases outside the gene matches. The CDR3 DNA is TGTGCCACCAGGAAAGGGGACTATTCCTACGAGCAGTACTTC. It specifies CATRKGDYSYEQYF.

This chain links TRBV5-1 with TRBJ2-5; 9 positions agree with TRBD2. The CDR3 has 16 amino acids. V lost 3 bases, J lost 5 bases, and 11 bases stayed unmatched. Germline V lookup: CDR1 SGHRS, CDR2 YFSETQ. CDR3 in amino acids: CASSWRDSGRSETQYF. As DNA, the CDR3 is TGCGCCAGCAGCTGGCGGGATAGCGGGAGATCGGAGACCCAGTACTTC.

This clonotype was recorded many times. The rearrangement links TRBV20-1 to TRBJ2-7; D not certain. Germline CDR1 and CDR2: DFQATT and SNEGSKA (reference sequence). The CDR3 contains 13 residues. Trimming removed 4 bases from V and 5 bases from J, with 15 bases in between. The CDR3 sequence: CSATRTSTHEQYF. The CDR3 DNA is TGCAGTGCTACCAGGACGAGTACCCACGAGCAGTACTTC.

This clonotype was counted many times. This rearrangement joins TRBV5-1 to TRBJ2-1; D gene uncertain. This CDR3 has 13 amino acids. Germline V CDR1 and CDR2: SGHRS, YFSETQ. V was cut by 1 base and J by 7 bases, with 9 bases left in between. This chain's CDR3 is CASSLKAQNEQFF. The CDR3 nucleotides read TGCGCCAGCAGCTTGAAGGCTCAAAATGAGCAGTTCTTC.

This chain connects TRBV5-1 to TRBJ2-2; 8 bases are shared with TRBD2. Germline trimming cut 0 bases from V and 4 bases from J; bases unmatched to any gene: 11. Germline assignment: CDR1 SGHRS and CDR2 YFSETQ. The CDR3 contains 18 residues. The CDR3 loop reads CASSLVPGLVGGTGELFF. DNA for the CDR3: TGCGCCAGCAGCTTGGTCCCGGGACTAGTGGGAGGCACCGGGGAGCTGTTTTTT.

This clonotype has only a few counts. The J gene is TRBJ2-3, the V gene TRBV7-2; 14 bases are shared with TRBD2. Germline assignment: CDR1 SGHTA and CDR2 FQGNSA. V lost 5 bases and J lost 2; bases outside the gene matches: 3. The CDR3 consists of 16 residues. The CDR3 is CASSRTSGRITDTQYF. Here the CDR3 DNA reads TGTGCCAGCAGCAGGACTAGCGGGAGGATCACAGATACGCAGTATTTT.

The CDR3 DNA sequence: TGCGCCAGCAGCCAAGCAGGGGTCTCAGATACGCAGTATTTT. Residues: CASSQAGVSDTQYF. The V gene is TRBV4-3, the J gene TRBJ2-3, with D perhaps matching TRBD1 (6 bases). Per germline, CDR1 LGHNA and CDR2 YSLEER. Deletions cut 1 base from V and 4 bases from J, with 9 bases between. The CDR3 extends over 14 amino acids.

This clonotype showed up many times. CDR3 sequence (DNA): TGTGCCAGCAGTTTCGGGGCGACGCCCTACAATGAGCAGTTCTTC. It is translated as CASSFGATPYNEQFF. The chain links TRBV28 to TRBJ2-1; D possibly uses TRBD1 or TRBD2 (5 bases each). The CDR3 length is 15 residues. Trimming took 3 bases from V and 2 from J, leaving 11 bases between them. In germline, CDR1 is MDHEN, CDR2 SYDVKM.

This clonotype was counted between two and nine times. V is TRBV18 and J is TRBJ1-4, with D unresolved. The V gene lost 3 bases and the J gene lost 0 bases, with 5 bases spanning the gap. Germline CDR1 reads KGHSH; CDR2 reads LQKENI. This CDR3 contains 14 residues. The chain's CDR3 is CASSPGSTNEKLFF. The CDR3 DNA sequence: TGTGCCAGCTCACCGGGTTCAACTAATGAAAAACTGTTTTTT.